Shown below are 25 T cell receptor beta chains from a single sample sequenced in a study of neurological immune-mediated disorders. TCRdb re-called the 5' RACE reads through MiXCR, storing one row per CDR3 protein. The table shows 50,000 to 55,000 distinct CDR3 sequences, with around 3.5% occurring only once. Sequences were obtained from PBMCs. The receptors here all came from a man aged 55-75 years with multiple sclerosis.

This clonotype has ten or more counts. The rearrangement links TRBV24-1 to TRBJ2-2; 8 nucleotides agree with TRBD2. This CDR3 spans 14 amino acids. V was clipped by 8 bases and J by 5 bases; unmatched bases: 6. Germline CDR1 reads KGHDR; CDR2 reads SFDVKD. The CDR3 protein is CATKRGSDTGELFF. CDR3 in DNA: TGTGCCACCAAGCGGGGGAGTGATACCGGGGAGCTGTTTTTT.

V usage is TRBV27 and J usage is TRBJ2-2, with D maybe TRBD2 (6 bases). V lost 6 bases and J 5 bases, leaving 25 bases between the germline ends. From germline, CDR1 is MNHEY and CDR2 SMNVEV (reference sequence). CDR3 size: 18 residues. The chain's CDR3 is CASSHLPWRLEETGELFF. The CDR3 DNA follows: TGTGCCAGCAGCCACCTCCCCTGGCGACTAGAGGAGACCGGGGAGCTGTTTTTT.

This clonotype was recorded many times. The V and J genes are TRBV12-3 or TRBV12-4 and TRBJ1-2, with a weak D call TRBD1 (5 bases). The germline V and J ends were trimmed by 3 bases and 3 bases, with 11 bases remaining between them. The CDR3 is made up of 14 amino acids. The CDR3 DNA sequence: TGTGCCAGCAGTTTTCCAGGGCGCCACTATGGCTACACCTTC. As protein: CASSFPGRHYGYTF.

There are many counts of this clonotype. The chain is built from TRBV20-1 and TRBJ1-4; weak D call: TRBD1 (5 bases). Trimming removed 0 bases at V and 6 bases at J, with 17 bases between. Germline V gene sequence: CDR1 DFQATT, CDR2 SNEGSKA (reference sequence). CDR3 size: 16 residues. CDR3 nucleotides: TGCAGTGCTAGAGATCCGGGTAGCAGGGTTGATGAAAAACTGTTTTTT. Translating gives CSARDPGSRVDEKLFF.

This clonotype was detected many times. The DNA of the CDR3 is TGTGCCAGCACCCACCGTGGGAGGGCCTCTGGTGGCGAGCAGTACTTC. As protein: CASTHRGRASGGEQYF. The chain links TRBV12-3 or TRBV12-4 to TRBJ2-7; the match to TRBD2 covers 7 bases. J was trimmed by 6 bases and V by 7 bases; bases with no gene match: 18. CDR3 length: 16 residues.

This clonotype appeared many times. J is TRBJ1-4 and V is TRBV5-1, with 9 bases matching TRBD1. V shed 5 bases, J shed 7 bases, and the junction held 6 bases outside the gene matches. Per germline, CDR1 SGHRS and CDR2 YFSETQ. This CDR3 comprises 14 residues. This CDR3 reads CASRPGQGGEKLFF. CDR3 bases: TGCGCCAGCAGGCCGGGACAGGGAGGTGAAAAACTGTTTTTT.

This clonotype was counted at least ten times. V is TRBV7-9 and J is TRBJ1-1; perhaps TRBD1 as D (5 bases). The CDR3 runs to 16 residues. V shed 4 bases and J shed 1 base, with 16 bases lying between them. Germline loops: CDR1 SEHNR, CDR2 FQNEAQ (reference sequence). CDR3 sequence (DNA): TGTGCCAGCAGCTCCCCCCCTCATGACAGGAACACTGAAGCTTTCTTT. This codes for CASSSPPHDRNTEAFF.

This sequence joins TRBV18 and TRBJ2-1, with D possibly TRBD2 on 7 matching bases. The germline V gene has CDR1 KGHSH and CDR2 LQKENI. The CDR3 loop spans 15 amino acids. Trimming removed 2 bases from V and 4 bases from J, with 12 bases in between. The CDR3 DNA reads as TGTGCCAGCTCACCAGGGGGGGGCGCATACAATGAGCAGTTCTTC. Its protein product is CASSPGGGAYNEQFF.

This clonotype was observed many times. V is TRBV27 and J is TRBJ2-7; D might be TRBD1 (5 bases). V was cut by 0 bases and J by 3 bases, with 15 bases left in between. From germline, CDR1 is MNHEY and CDR2 SMNVEV (reference sequence). The CDR3 is made up of 16 amino acids. Here the CDR3 DNA reads TGTGCCAGCAGTTTATCGGGGCAGGGTGCCAGCTACGAGCAGTACTTC. Residues: CASSLSGQGASYEQYF.

On this clonotype: A much larger clone lies one base from this, so it may be a read error. As the CDR3 is not closed by the conserved phenylalanine or tryptophan, this likely results from a read error. The genes are TRBV20-1 and TRBJ2-7; D is unresolved. This CDR3 comprises 13 residues. Trimming stripped 3 bases from V and 2 bases from J, with 11 bases between. CDR1 DFQATT and CDR2 SNEGSKA come from the germline V gene (reference sequence). The CDR3 DNA reads TGCAGTGCTAGTGCCCCCGGGCCCTACGAGCAGTACTGC. Its protein is CSASAPGPYEQYC.

In its sample, this clonotype was seen many times. The rearrangement joins TRBV28 to TRBJ1-1; D is undetermined. Trimming took 3 bases from V and 0 from J, leaving 2 bases between them. The CDR3 sequence is 12 residues long. Germline loops: CDR1 MDHEN, CDR2 SYDVKM. The CDR3 is CASSLMNTEAFF. For the CDR3, the DNA is TGTGCCAGCAGTTTGATGAACACTGAAGCTTTCTTT. Full variable domain (outside the CDR3, taken from reference TRBV28 and TRBJ1-1): DVKVTQSSRYLVKRTGEKVFLECVQDMDHENMFWYRQDPGLGLRLIYFSYDVKMKEKGDIPEGYSVSREKKERFSLILESASTNQTSMYLCASSLMNTEAFFGQGTRLTVV.

This clonotype was seen a handful of times. The chain employs TRBV20-1 and TRBJ2-7, with D maybe TRBD1 (5 bases). This CDR3 is built from 12 residues. V shed 3 bases and J shed 2 bases, with 8 bases lying between them. Germline CDR1 is DFQATT and CDR2 is SNEGSKA (reference sequence). Here the CDR3 reads CSARDNPYEQYF. The CDR3 bases are TGCAGTGCTAGGGACAATCCCTACGAGCAGTACTTC.

This clonotype was seen many times. The J gene is TRBJ1-4, the V gene TRBV20-1, with a possible D match to TRBD1 (5 bases). Trimming pared 0 bases from V and 6 bases from J, leaving 14 bases between. The CDR3 loop spans 15 amino acids. The germline V gene encodes CDR1 DFQATT and CDR2 SNEGSKA (reference sequence). The chain's CDR3 is CSARDPGGSDEKLFF. For the CDR3, the DNA is TGCAGTGCTAGAGATCCCGGGGGAAGCGATGAAAAACTGTTTTTT.

This clonotype was observed at least ten times. J is TRBJ2-5 and V is TRBV9, with D perhaps matching TRBD1 (5 bases). The length of the CDR3 is 17 residues. Trimming removed 0 bases from V and 0 bases from J, with 15 bases in between. CDR1 is SGDLS, CDR2 YYNGEE, per germline. The CDR3 reads CASSVGLWQGHQETQYF. CDR3 coding DNA: TGTGCCAGCAGCGTAGGCTTATGGCAGGGCCACCAAGAGACCCAGTACTTC. The entire variable domain, with the rest obtained from reference TRBV9 and TRBJ2-5, is as follows: DSGVTQTPKHLITATGQRVTLRCSPRSGDLSVYWYQQSLDQGLQFLIQYYNGEERAKGNILERFSAQQFPDLHSELNLSSLELGDSALYFCASSVGLWQGHQETQYFGPGTRLLVL.

This clonotype was seen many times. V is TRBV5-1 and J is TRBJ2-3; D gene uncertain. The CDR3 has 14 amino acids. Per germline, CDR1 SGHRS and CDR2 YFSETQ. The V and J ends lost 2 bases and 6 bases respectively, with 13 bases between them. The CDR3 reads CASSFQAAMDTQYF. CDR3 DNA: TGCGCCAGCAGCTTCCAGGCCGCTATGGATACGCAGTATTTT.

This clonotype was recorded at least ten times. J is TRBJ1-3 and V is TRBV2, with 8 nucleotides matching TRBD1. With V trimmed by 6 bases and J by 7 bases, 5 bases remained unmatched. Germline V gene lookup returns CDR1 SNHLY and CDR2 FYNNEI. The CDR3 length is 13 residues. The CDR3 reads CASRDRDVNTIYF. DNA of the CDR3: TGTGCCAGCAGGGACAGGGATGTGAACACCATATATTTT.

The V call is TRBV20-1, the J call TRBJ1-2; D not certain. The CDR3 has 12 amino acids. Germline V gives CDR1 DFQATT, CDR2 SNEGSKA (reference sequence). With 1 base removed from V and 4 bases from J, the gap between germline ends came to 7 bases. The CDR3 sequence is CSARGGPYGYTF. The CDR3 region has the DNA TGCAGTGCTAGAGGAGGCCCCTATGGCTACACCTTC.

This clonotype was counted ten times or more. The rearrangement joins TRBV5-1 to TRBJ1-2; 10 nucleotides line up with TRBD1. Germline V lookup: CDR1 SGHRS, CDR2 YFSETQ. V dropped 0 bases and J dropped 8; count of bases not matched to a gene: 4. This CDR3 comprises 14 residues. The CDR3, as DNA: TGCGCCAGCAGCTTGGCTGGACAGGGGGACGGCTACACCTTC. This encodes CASSLAGQGDGYTF.

This clonotype was found many times. J is TRBJ2-7 and V is TRBV10-3; D remains ambiguous. Germline CDR1 reads ENHRY; CDR2 reads SYGVKD. Trimming stripped 0 bases from V and 2 bases from J, with 11 bases between. This CDR3 has 15 residues. The CDR3 DNA sequence: TGTGCCATCAGTGAGTCCGGAGCCTCGACCTACGAGCAGTACTTC. Translation: CAISESGASTYEQYF.

The table lists this clonotype with many counts. The rearrangement links TRBV12-3 or TRBV12-4 to TRBJ2-7; 7 bases are a match to TRBD1. The CDR3 has 15 residues. Unmatched junction bases numbered 10, after V lost 5 bases and J lost 3 bases. The CDR3: CASSLNPGQIYEQYF. The CDR3 region has the DNA TGTGCCAGCAGTCTTAATCCGGGACAGATCTACGAGCAGTACTTC.

This clonotype occurred many times. V gene TRBV20-1 combines with J gene TRBJ2-1; possible D gene TRBD1, 7 bases. From germline, CDR1 is DFQATT and CDR2 SNEGSKA (reference sequence). CDR3 length: 16 residues. The ends were cut back, 1 base at V and 9 bases at J, with 22 bases in the middle. Here the CDR3 reads CSARGWRGQITGEQFF. The CDR3 nucleotides are TGCAGTGCTAGAGGGTGGAGGGGGCAAATTACGGGTGAGCAGTTCTTC.

This clonotype was detected many times. Written as DNA, the CDR3 is TGCAGTGCTAATAAAGTAGGGGGGACTAGCGCAATCTACGAGCAGTACTTC. It yields the protein CSANKVGGTSAIYEQYF. The chain is built from TRBV20-1 and TRBJ2-7, with TRBD2 matching 10 bases. V trimming: 4 bases; J trimming: 3 bases; junction bases outside the gene matches: 15. The CDR3 extends over 17 amino acids. Per germline, CDR1 DFQATT and CDR2 SNEGSKA (reference sequence).

The chain has TRBV20-1 and TRBJ1-1; no firm D call. The CDR3 runs 13 residues. In germline, CDR1 is DFQATT, CDR2 SNEGSKA (reference sequence). V shed 7 bases and J shed 1 base, with 13 bases lying between them. The CDR3 sequence: CSDAGRANTEAFF. The DNA of the CDR3 is TGCAGTGACGCGGGAAGGGCGAACACTGAAGCTTTCTTT.

Ten or more counts support this clonotype. This chain connects TRBV7-9 to TRBJ1-5; D not resolved. The V and J ends lost 7 bases and 3 bases respectively, with 10 bases between them. In germline, CDR1 is SEHNR, CDR2 FQNEAQ (reference sequence). This CDR3 is 13 amino acids long. The CDR3 protein is CASTHGYNQPQHF. The CDR3 coding sequence is TGTGCCAGCACCCACGGGTACAATCAGCCCCAGCATTTT.

This clonotype was recorded at least ten times. The chain links TRBV5-1 to TRBJ1-2; 7 nucleotides align to TRBD1. The V gene's germline CDR1 is SGHRS and CDR2 YFSETQ. Trimming removed 3 bases from V and 2 bases from J; junction bases left unmatched: 10. The CDR3 covers 16 residues. The DNA of the CDR3 is TGCGCCAGCAGCTCCCGGACAGGCAATGGGAACTATGGCTACACCTTC. Protein sequence: CASSSRTGNGNYGYTF.